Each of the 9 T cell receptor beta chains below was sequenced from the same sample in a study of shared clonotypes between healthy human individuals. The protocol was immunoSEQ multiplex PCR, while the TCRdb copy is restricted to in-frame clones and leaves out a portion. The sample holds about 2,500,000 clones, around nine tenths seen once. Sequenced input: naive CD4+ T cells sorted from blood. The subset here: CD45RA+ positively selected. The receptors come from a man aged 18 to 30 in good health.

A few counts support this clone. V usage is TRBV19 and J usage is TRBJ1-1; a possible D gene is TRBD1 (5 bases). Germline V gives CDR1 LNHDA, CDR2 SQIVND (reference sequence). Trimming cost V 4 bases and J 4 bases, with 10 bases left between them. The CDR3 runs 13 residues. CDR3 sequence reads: CASSTQGATEAFF. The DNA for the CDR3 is TGTGCCAGTAGTACCCAGGGAGCCACTGAAGCTTTCTTT.

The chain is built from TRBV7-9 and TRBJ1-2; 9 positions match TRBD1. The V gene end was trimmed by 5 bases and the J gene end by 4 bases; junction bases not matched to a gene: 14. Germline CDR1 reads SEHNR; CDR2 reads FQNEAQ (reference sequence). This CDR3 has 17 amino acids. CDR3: CASSLLRPGQGVYGYTF. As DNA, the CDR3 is TGTGCCAGCAGCCTCTTGCGACCGGGACAGGGAGTCTATGGCTACACCTTC.

CDR3 region: CASSYVHEQYF. In nucleotides, the CDR3 is TGTGCCAGCAGTTACGTACACGAGCAGTACTTC. V is TRBV6-5 and J is TRBJ2-7; D is undetermined. Per germline, CDR1 MNHEY and CDR2 SVGAGI. V gave up 2 bases and J gave up 5 bases, with 4 bases separating them. CDR3 length equals 11 residues.

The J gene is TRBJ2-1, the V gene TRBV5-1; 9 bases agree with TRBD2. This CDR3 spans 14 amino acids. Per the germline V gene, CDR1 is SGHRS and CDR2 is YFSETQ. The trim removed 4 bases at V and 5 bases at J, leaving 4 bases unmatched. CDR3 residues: CASSQTSGHNEQFF. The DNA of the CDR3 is TGCGCCAGCAGCCAAACTAGCGGGCACAATGAGCAGTTCTTC.

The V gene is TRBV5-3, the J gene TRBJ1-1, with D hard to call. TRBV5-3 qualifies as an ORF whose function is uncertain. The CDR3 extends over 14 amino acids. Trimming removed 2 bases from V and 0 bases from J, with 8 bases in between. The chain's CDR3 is CARSLRVMNTEAFF. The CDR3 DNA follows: TGTGCCAGAAGCTTACGGGTTATGAACACTGAAGCTTTCTTT.

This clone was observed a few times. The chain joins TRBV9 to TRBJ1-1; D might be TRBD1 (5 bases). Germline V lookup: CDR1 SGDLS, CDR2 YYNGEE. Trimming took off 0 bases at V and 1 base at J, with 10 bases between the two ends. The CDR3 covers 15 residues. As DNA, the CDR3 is TGTGCCAGCAGCGTAGAGTCCAGGGCGAACACTGAAGCTTTCTTT. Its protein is CASSVESRANTEAFF.

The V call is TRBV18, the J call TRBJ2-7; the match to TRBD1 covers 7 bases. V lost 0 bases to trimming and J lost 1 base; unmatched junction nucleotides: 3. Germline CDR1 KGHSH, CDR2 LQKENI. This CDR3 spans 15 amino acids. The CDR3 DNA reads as TGTGCCAGCTCACCACCGTTACAGGGGTCCTACGAGCAGTACTTC. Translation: CASSPPLQGSYEQYF.

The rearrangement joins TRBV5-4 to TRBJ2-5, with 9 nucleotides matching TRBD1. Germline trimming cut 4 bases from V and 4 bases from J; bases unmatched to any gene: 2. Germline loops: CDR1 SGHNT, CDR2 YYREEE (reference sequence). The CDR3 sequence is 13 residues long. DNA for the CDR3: TGTGCCAGCAGCAACAGGGGGCCAGAGACCCAGTACTTC. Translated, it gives CASSNRGPETQYF.

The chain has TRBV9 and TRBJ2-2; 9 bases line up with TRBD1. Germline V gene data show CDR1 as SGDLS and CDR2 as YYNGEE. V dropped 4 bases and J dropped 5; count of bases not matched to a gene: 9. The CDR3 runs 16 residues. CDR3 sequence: CASSPRGDRVTGELFF. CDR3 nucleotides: TGTGCCAGCAGCCCGAGGGGGGACAGGGTGACCGGGGAGCTGTTTTTT.